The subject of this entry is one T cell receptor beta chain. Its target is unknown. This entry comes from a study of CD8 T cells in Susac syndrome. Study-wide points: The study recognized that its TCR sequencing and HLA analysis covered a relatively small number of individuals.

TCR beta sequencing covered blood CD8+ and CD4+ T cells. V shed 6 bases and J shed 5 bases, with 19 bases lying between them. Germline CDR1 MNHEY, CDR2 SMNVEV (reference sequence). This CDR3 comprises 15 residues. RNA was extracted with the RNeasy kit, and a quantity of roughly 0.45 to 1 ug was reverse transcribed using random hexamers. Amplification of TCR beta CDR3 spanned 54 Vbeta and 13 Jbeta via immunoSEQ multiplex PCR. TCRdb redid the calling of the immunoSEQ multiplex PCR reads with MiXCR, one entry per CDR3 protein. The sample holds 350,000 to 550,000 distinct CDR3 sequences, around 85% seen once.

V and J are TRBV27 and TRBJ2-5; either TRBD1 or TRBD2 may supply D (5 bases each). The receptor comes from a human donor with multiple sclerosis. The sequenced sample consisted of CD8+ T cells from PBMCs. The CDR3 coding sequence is TGTGCCAGCAGCAAGGGACCGACGATCTGGGAGACCCAGTACTTC. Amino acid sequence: CASSKGPTIWETQYF.